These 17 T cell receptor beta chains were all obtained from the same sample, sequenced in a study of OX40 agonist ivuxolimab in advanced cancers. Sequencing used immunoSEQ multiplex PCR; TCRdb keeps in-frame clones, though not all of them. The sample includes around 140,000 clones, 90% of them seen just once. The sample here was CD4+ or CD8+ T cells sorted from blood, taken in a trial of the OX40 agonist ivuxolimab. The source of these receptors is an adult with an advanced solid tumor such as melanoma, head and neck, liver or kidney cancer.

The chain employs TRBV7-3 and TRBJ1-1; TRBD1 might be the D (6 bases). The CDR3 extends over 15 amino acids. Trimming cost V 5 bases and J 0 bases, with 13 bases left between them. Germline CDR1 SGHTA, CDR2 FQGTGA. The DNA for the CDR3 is TGTGCCAGCAGCCCACAGACAGGCGTGAACACTGAAGCTTTCTTT. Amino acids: CASSPQTGVNTEAFF.

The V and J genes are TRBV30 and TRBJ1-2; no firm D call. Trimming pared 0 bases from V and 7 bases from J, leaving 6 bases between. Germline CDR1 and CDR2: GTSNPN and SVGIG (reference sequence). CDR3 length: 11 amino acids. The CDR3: CAWSVDTGYTF. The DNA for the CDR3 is TGTGCCTGGAGTGTCGACACTGGCTACACCTTC.

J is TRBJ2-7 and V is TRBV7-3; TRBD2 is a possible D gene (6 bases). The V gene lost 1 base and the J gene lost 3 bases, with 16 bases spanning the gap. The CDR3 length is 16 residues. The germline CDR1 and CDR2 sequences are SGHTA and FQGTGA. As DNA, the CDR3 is TGTGCCAGCAGCTTAAGATCGGCGGGATATCTCTACGAGCAGTACTTC. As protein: CASSLRSAGYLYEQYF.

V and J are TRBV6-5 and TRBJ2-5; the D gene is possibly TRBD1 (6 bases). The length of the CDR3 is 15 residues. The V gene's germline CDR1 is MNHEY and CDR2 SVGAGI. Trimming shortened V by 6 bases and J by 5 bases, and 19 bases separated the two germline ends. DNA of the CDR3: TGTGCCAGCAGCTGGGACCGACAGGCCCAGGAGACCCAGTACTTC. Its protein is CASSWDRQAQETQYF.

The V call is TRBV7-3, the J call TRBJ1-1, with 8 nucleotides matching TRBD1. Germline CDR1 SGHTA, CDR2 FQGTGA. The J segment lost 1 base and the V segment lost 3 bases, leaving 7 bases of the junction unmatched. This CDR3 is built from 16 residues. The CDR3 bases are TGTGCCAGCAGCTTGGCAGGGGGCGCAGGGAACACTGAAGCTTTCTTT. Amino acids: CASSLAGGAGNTEAFF.

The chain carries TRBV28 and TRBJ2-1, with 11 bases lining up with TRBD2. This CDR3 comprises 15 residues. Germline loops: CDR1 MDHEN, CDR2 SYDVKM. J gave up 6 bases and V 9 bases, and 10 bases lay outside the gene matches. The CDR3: CASNRLAGGPNEQFF. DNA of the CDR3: TGTGCCAGTAACCGTCTAGCGGGAGGTCCCAATGAGCAGTTCTTC.

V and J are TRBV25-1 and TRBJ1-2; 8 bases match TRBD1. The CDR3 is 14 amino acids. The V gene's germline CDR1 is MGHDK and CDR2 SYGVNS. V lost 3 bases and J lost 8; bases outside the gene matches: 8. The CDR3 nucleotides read TGTGCCAGCAGTGAGGCCCGGACAGGGAGGGGCTACACCTTC. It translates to CASSEARTGRGYTF.

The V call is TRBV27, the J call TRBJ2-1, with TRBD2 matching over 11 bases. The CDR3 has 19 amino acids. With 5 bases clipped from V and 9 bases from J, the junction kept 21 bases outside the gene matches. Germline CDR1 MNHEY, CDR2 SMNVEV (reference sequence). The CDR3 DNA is TGTGCCAGCAGTCCCTGGCAGGGGGCTAGCGGGAGGCCCCCTTTTGAGCAGTTCTTC. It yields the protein CASSPWQGASGRPPFEQFF.

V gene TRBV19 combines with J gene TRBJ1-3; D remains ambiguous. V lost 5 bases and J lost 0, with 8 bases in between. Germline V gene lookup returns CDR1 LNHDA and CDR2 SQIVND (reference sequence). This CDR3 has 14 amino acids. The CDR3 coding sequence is TGTGCCAGTAGTGCGACCGTCTCTGGAAACACCATATATTTT. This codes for CASSATVSGNTIYF.

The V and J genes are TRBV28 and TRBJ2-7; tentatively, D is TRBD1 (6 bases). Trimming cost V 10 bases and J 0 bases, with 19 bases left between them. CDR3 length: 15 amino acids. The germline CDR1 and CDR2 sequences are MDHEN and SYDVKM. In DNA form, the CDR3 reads TGTGCCACCCAGACAACAGGGTCCCCCTCCTACGAGCAGTACTTC. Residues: CATQTTGSPSYEQYF. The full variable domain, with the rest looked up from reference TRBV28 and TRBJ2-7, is DVKVTQSSRYLVKRTGEKVFLECVQDMDHENMFWYRQDPGLGLRLIYFSYDVKMKEKGDIPEGYSVSREKKERFSLILESASTNQTSMYLCATQTTGSPSYEQYFGPGTRLTVT.

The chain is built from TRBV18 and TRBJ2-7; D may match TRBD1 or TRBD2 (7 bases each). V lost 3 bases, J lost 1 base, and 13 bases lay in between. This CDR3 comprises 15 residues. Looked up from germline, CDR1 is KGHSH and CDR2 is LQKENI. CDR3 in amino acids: CASSPSGGGSYEQYF. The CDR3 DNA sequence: TGTGCCAGCTCACCGTCAGGGGGGGGATCCTACGAGCAGTACTTC.

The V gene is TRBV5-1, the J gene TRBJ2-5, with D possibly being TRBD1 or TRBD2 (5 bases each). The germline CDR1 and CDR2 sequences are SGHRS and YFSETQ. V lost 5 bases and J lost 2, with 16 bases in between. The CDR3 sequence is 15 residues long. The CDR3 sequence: CASRRDGTRQETQYF. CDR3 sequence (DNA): TGCGCCAGCAGGCGAGACGGGACCAGACAAGAGACCCAGTACTTC.

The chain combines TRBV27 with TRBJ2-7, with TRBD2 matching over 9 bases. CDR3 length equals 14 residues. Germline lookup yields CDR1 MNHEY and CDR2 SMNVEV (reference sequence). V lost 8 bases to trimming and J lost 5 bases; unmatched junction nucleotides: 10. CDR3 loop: CASGLSGRGDEQYF. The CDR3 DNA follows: TGTGCCAGCGGACTTAGCGGGAGAGGCGACGAGCAGTACTTC.

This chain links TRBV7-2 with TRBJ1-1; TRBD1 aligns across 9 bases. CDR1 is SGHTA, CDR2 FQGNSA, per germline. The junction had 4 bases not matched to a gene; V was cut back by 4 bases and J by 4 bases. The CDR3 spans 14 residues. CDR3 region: CASSYRGRGTEAFF. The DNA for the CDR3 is TGTGCCAGCAGCTACAGGGGGCGAGGCACTGAAGCTTTCTTT.

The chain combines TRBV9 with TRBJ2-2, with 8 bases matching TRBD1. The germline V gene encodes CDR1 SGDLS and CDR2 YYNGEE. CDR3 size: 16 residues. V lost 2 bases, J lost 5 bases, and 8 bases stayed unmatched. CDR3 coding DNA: TGTGCCAGCAGCGTTTTTGGACAGGGTGGGACCGGGGAGCTGTTTTTT. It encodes CASSVFGQGGTGELFF.

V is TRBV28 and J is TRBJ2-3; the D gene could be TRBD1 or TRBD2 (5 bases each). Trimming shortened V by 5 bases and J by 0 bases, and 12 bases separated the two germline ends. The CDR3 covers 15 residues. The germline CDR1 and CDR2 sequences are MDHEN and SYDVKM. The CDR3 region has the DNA TGTGCCAGCAGTGACCTCCGGGACAGCACAGATACGCAGTATTTT. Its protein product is CASSDLRDSTDTQYF.

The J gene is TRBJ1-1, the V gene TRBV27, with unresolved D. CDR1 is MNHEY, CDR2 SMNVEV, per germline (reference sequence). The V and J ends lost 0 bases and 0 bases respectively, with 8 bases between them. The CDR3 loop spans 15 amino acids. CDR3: CASSLSRNMNTEAFF. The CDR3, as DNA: TGTGCCAGCAGTTTATCACGGAACATGAACACTGAAGCTTTCTTT.